This entry concerns a single TCR beta chain. Its matching antigen is unknown. Donor samples were obtained from healthy Caucasian individuals from Russia, aged roughly 6 to 90. This sample is part of a study of blood T cells in healthy people across ages. Study results and limitations: Estimates drawn from one million T cells were deemed to understate diversity. Donor CMV status was unknown, possibly confounding expanded clonotype changes.

It was with a sample-barcoded 5' primer and a J-beta primer mix that a second PCR of roughly 7 to 12 cycles was run. Each CDR3 protein gets one entry after TCRdb re-called the 5' RACE reads with MiXCR. The repertoire holds about 650,000 distinct CDR3 sequences, 45% to 60% seen once, with approximately 12% in the top ten. The clonotype comes from a woman of 80 years or more in good health. The sequenced sample was blood.

CDR3 loop: CASSQRRERQFF. The CDR3 bases are TGTGCCAGCAGCCAGCGAAGGGAAAGGCAGTTCTTC. The rearrangement joins TRBV3-1 to TRBJ2-1; no clear D gene. The CDR3 is 12 residues long. Germline-derived CDR1 and CDR2 are LGHDT and YNNKEL (reference sequence). Deletions cut 3 bases from V and 12 bases from J, with 12 bases between.